The following is a T cell receptor (beta chain) sequence with its context. Those who participated ranged in age from roughly 18 to 100 years and resided in about two dozen US areas. Participants were placed into cohorts based on the clinical history they reported. Under the authors' procedure: By means of reference gene primer amplification, nucleated cell counts were estimated. Sequenced by immunoSEQ multiplex PCR; TCRdb stores in-frame clones only, minus some. Clone size and the V and J calls come from that table; the DNA yielded D and trimming. Of some 300,000 clones listed, around 91% are singletons. This sample was taken from a study of blood T cell repertoires in COVID-19. Across the whole study: PBMCs, B-cell-depleted T cells, or T cells were the source of the cDNA or gDNA that made up the material.

Germline values: CDR1 KGHSH, CDR2 LQKENI. V shed 0 bases and J shed 8 bases, with 16 bases lying between them. The CDR3 contains 15 residues. This clonotype was sampled from a woman younger than 35 with acute COVID-19. V gene TRBV18 combines with J gene TRBJ1-2; D call uncertain. The sample consisted of PBMCs or T cells enriched from blood (not recorded which). Here the CDR3 reads CASSPPSLPWWGYTF. CDR3 DNA: TGTGCCAGCTCACCACCGAGCCTACCTTGGTGGGGCTACACCTTC.